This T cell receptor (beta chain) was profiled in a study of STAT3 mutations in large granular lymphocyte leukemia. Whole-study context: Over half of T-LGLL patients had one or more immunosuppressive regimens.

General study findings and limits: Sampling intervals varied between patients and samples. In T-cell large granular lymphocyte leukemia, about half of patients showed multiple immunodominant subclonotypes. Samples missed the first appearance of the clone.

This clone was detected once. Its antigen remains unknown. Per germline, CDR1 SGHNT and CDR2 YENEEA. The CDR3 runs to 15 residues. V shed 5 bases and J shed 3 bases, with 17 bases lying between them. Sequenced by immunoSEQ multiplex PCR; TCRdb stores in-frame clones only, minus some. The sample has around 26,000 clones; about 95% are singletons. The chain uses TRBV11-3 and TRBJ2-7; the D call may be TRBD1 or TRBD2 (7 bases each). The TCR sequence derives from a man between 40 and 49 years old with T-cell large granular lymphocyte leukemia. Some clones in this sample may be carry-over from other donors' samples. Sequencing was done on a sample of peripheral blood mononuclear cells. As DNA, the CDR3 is TGTGCCAGCAGCCCTGGGGGGGACAGACACTACGAGCAGTACTTC. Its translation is CASSPGGDRHYEQYF.